The 8 T cell receptor beta chains below all came from one sample that was sequenced in a study of T cells after yellow fever vaccination. One entry per CDR3 protein results from TCRdb running MiXCR on the 5' RACE reads. This sample has some 350,000 distinct CDR3 sequences; roughly 4.3% occur once, and the top ten carry 20% to 25%. The material sequenced was PBMCs, taken 5 days after the yellow fever booster vaccination. These TCRs come from a man between 18 and 29 years old who received the YFV17D yellow fever vaccine.

The rearrangement uses TRBV19 and TRBJ1-1, with D possibly TRBD1 on 6 matching bases. The V end lost 2 bases, the J end lost 9 bases, and 19 bases lay between the germline ends. Germline CDR1 reads LNHDA; CDR2 reads SQIVND (reference sequence). The CDR3 totals 15 residues. This chain's CDR3 is CASSILMGGQTKAFF. CDR3 in DNA: TGTGCCAGTAGTATATTAATGGGCGGACAGACCAAAGCTTTCTTT.

The V and J genes are TRBV5-1 and TRBJ2-5, with D possibly TRBD2 on 7 matching bases. The CDR3 extends over 14 amino acids. V was trimmed by 2 bases and J by 3 bases, leaving 11 bases between them. Per the germline V gene, CDR1 is SGHRS and CDR2 is YFSETQ. The chain's CDR3 is CASSLQGGEETQYF. The CDR3 bases are TGCGCCAGCAGCTTACAGGGAGGGGAAGAGACCCAGTACTTC. The full variable domain, in which reference TRBV5-1 and TRBJ2-5 provide the parts outside the CDR3, is KAGVTQTPRYLIKTRGQQVTLSCSPISGHRSVSWYQQTPGQGLQFLFEYFSETQRNKGNFPGRFSGRQFSNSRSEMNVSTLELGDSALYLCASSLQGGEETQYFGPGTRLLVL.

This clonotype was recorded many times. The rearrangement joins TRBV7-2 to TRBJ1-1; 8 bases are a match to TRBD1. The CDR3 loop spans 17 amino acids. Germline assignment: CDR1 SGHTA and CDR2 FQGNSA. V lost 5 bases to trimming and J lost 2 bases; unmatched junction nucleotides: 13. This CDR3 is CASSPPPGQDLNTEAFF. The DNA for the CDR3 is TGTGCCAGCAGCCCCCCGCCGGGACAGGACCTAAACACTGAAGCTTTCTTT.

This clonotype was seen repeatedly, ten times or more. J is TRBJ1-2 and V is TRBV21-1. TRBV21-1 is tagged as a pseudogene. This CDR3 region has 11 residues. This chain's CDR3 is CASSEADGYTF. DNA of the CDR3: TGTGCCAGCAGCGAGGCCGATGGCTACACCTTC.

This clonotype was seen only a few times. This chain uses TRBV7-2 with TRBJ1-2; D perhaps matches TRBD1 (6 bases). In germline, CDR1 is SGHTA, CDR2 FQGNSA. V was cut by 3 bases and J by 5 bases, with 16 bases left in between. CDR3 size: 15 residues. CDR3 loop: CASSFDQQGVYGYTF. The CDR3 DNA is TGTGCCAGCAGCTTCGATCAACAGGGTGTTTATGGCTACACCTTC.

The genes are TRBV4-1 and TRBJ2-1, with 11 bases fitting TRBD1. Per the germline V gene, CDR1 is MGHRA and CDR2 is YSYEKL. Trimming took 4 bases from V and 7 from J; bases not matched to a gene: 6. The CDR3 covers 15 residues. CDR3 DNA: TGCGCCAGCAGCCTTGGACAGGGGGCATCGAATGAGCAGTTCTTC. This encodes CASSLGQGASNEQFF.

This chain links TRBV9 with TRBJ2-3, with 9 bases that match TRBD1. Germline CDR1 is SGDLS and CDR2 is YYNGEE. After removal of 3 bases from V and 4 bases from J, the junction contained 3 bases not matched to a gene. The CDR3 contains 14 residues. The CDR3: CASSAGQGADTQYF. The DNA of the CDR3 is TGTGCCAGCAGCGCGGGACAGGGAGCAGATACGCAGTATTTT.

Of note for this clonotype: At one boundary the junction diverges from the germline segment, which might be a read error. The chain employs TRBV6-5 and TRBJ2-7; D remains ambiguous. CDR1 and CDR2 from the germline V gene are MNHEY and SVGAGI. CDR3 length: 13 residues. The CDR3 sequence is CASSYGVSYERYF. For the CDR3, the DNA is TGTGCCAGCAGTTATGGGGTCTCCTACGAGCGGTACTTC.